This T cell receptor (beta chain) was documented in a study of blood T cells in healthy people across ages. This clonotype came up a few times. Each sample yielded at least 6 micrograms of PBMC total RNA. Alongside a J-beta primer mix, a sample-barcoded 5' primer served in a second PCR lasting 7 to 11 cycles. Through a template-switch adaptor with 12 random nucleotides, each cDNA molecule received a tag. TCRdb re-called the 5' RACE reads through MiXCR, storing one row per CDR3 protein. The table lists roughly 730,000 distinct CDR3 sequences, roughly 50% of them singletons, with roughly 25% in the top ten. The CDR3 consists of 16 residues. Trimming removed 1 base at V and 6 bases at J, with 18 bases between. Germline V gene lookup returns CDR1 MDHEN and CDR2 SYDVKM.

Material for sequencing was blood. V is TRBV28 and J is TRBJ1-2, with D possibly being TRBD1 (6 bases). The clonotype was recovered from a man in his forties in good health. This chain's CDR3 is CASSLSGPGGADGYTF. DNA for the CDR3: TGTGCCAGCAGTTTATCCGGCCCGGGGGGGGCGGATGGCTACACCTTC.